These 27 T cell receptor beta chains were sequenced from one sample in a study of identical twins. One entry per CDR3 protein, called by TCRdb with MiXCR from the 5' RACE reads. The table lists some 1,600,000 distinct CDR3 sequences, roughly 35% of them singletons. Sequenced: cord blood. The receptors derive from a newborn girl in good health.

At least ten counts were recorded for this clonotype. The genes are TRBV11-1 and TRBJ2-4; 8 nucleotides match TRBD2. Germline loops: CDR1 SGHAT, CDR2 FQDESV (reference sequence). The J segment lost 0 bases and the V segment lost 4 bases, leaving 11 bases of the junction unmatched. The CDR3 runs 18 residues. The CDR3 DNA sequence: TGTGCCAGCAGCTCTGTGCCCGGGGGGGCCTTAGCCAAAAACATTCAGTACTTC. Translated: CASSSVPGGALAKNIQYF.

The chain employs TRBV4-1 and TRBJ2-7; no firm D call. Germline V gives CDR1 MGHRA, CDR2 YSYEKL. This CDR3 is built from 14 residues. Trimming cost V 0 bases and J 6 bases, with 12 bases left between them. CDR3 sequence: CASSQDQTPSEQYF. CDR3 nucleotide sequence: TGCGCCAGCAGCCAAGATCAGACCCCTAGCGAGCAGTACTTC.

There are a few counts of this clonotype. This sequence joins TRBV7-2 and TRBJ2-7; D not certain. The CDR3 has 12 residues. Trimming pared 2 bases from V and 6 bases from J, leaving 8 bases between. The germline CDR1 and CDR2 sequences are SGHTA and FQGNSA. The CDR3 nucleotides read TGTGCCAGCAGCTTACTGGACCGCGAGCAGTACTTC. It codes for CASSLLDREQYF. The full variable domain, rest sourced from reference TRBV7-2 and TRBJ2-7, is GAGVSQSPSNKVTEKGKDVELRCDPISGHTALYWYRQSLGQGLEFLIYFQGNSAPDKSGLPSDRFSAERTGGSVSTLTIQRTQQEDSAVYLCASSLLDREQYFGPGTRLTVT.

The chain links TRBV27 to TRBJ1-2, with D uncertain. The CDR3 is 15 amino acids. Germline V gene data show CDR1 as MNHEY and CDR2 as SMNVEV (reference sequence). V gave up 1 base and J gave up 0 bases, with 9 bases separating them. DNA of the CDR3: TGTGCCAGCAGTTTATTGACGGTAGCTAACTATGGCTACACCTTC. Translating it yields CASSLLTVANYGYTF.

This clonotype turned up a few times. The chain recombines TRBV20-1 with TRBJ2-7; 11 bases agree with TRBD1. CDR1 DFQATT and CDR2 SNEGSKA come from the germline V gene (reference sequence). The CDR3 has 16 amino acids. V lost 3 bases and J lost 5; bases outside the gene matches: 12. The CDR3 sequence is CSARGTGGSSRDEQYF. The DNA of the CDR3 is TGCAGTGCTAGGGGGACAGGGGGTTCGAGTAGGGACGAGCAGTACTTC.

This clonotype turned up a few times. The rearrangement uses TRBV6-5 and TRBJ2-7; D uncertain. V shed 8 bases and J shed 2 bases, with 13 bases lying between them. Germline CDR1 MNHEY, CDR2 SVGAGI. The CDR3 has 13 residues. CDR3 nucleotide sequence: TGTGCCAGCTTTTCCGGAGCAACCTACGAGCAGTACTTC. This codes for CASFSGATYEQYF.

Points on this clonotype: A much larger clonotype is one base distant, so this may be a read error. The chain couples TRBV12-3 or TRBV12-4 to TRBJ2-3; 10 nucleotides align to TRBD1. The CDR3 length is 17 residues. This CDR3 is CAGSFTTGGAIADTQYF. Here the CDR3 DNA reads TGTGCCGGCAGTTTTACGACAGGGGGCGCGATCGCAGATACGCAGTATTTT.

This clonotype has more than one count but fewer than ten. This chain uses TRBV5-5 with TRBJ2-7; TRBD2 is a possible D gene (7 bases). Per germline, CDR1 SGHKS and CDR2 YYEKEE (reference sequence). The ends were cut back, 0 bases at V and 7 bases at J, with 26 bases in the middle. This CDR3 region has 18 residues. CDR3 nucleotides: TGTGCCAGCAGCTTGGAGTTTAGTAGGGGGGGGTCCTACAATGAGCAGTACTTC. This codes for CASSLEFSRGGSYNEQYF. The whole variable domain, filled in from reference TRBV5-5 and TRBJ2-7, reads DAGVTQSPTHLIKTRGQQVTLRCSPISGHKSVSWYQQVLGQGPQFIFQYYEKEERGRGNFPDRFSARQFPNYSSELNVNALLLGDSALYLCASSLEFSRGGSYNEQYFGPGTRLTVT.

The CDR3 nucleotides are TGCGCCAGCAGCTTGTTAACAGGGACCAACCAAGAGACCCAGTACTTC. Translating gives CASSLLTGTNQETQYF. This sequence joins TRBV5-1 and TRBJ2-5; possibly TRBD1 for D (6 bases). The CDR3 is 16 residues long. Germline V CDR1 and CDR2: SGHRS, YFSETQ. V gave up 1 base and J gave up 0 bases, with 13 bases separating them.

This clonotype was picked up a small number of times. The chain employs TRBV14 and TRBJ2-7; D is perhaps TRBD1 (5 bases). Trimming took off 1 base at V and 3 bases at J, with 10 bases between the two ends. Germline V gene lookup returns CDR1 SGHDN and CDR2 FVKESK. The CDR3 loop spans 14 amino acids. CDR3 DNA: TGTGCCAGCAGCCAAGTTTGGGGCTTCTACGAGCAGTACTTC. This codes for CASSQVWGFYEQYF.

The V and J genes are TRBV11-2 and TRBJ1-2; the D is unclear. V was trimmed by 3 bases and J by 4 bases, leaving 15 bases between them. The V gene's germline CDR1 is SGHAT and CDR2 FQNNGV. CDR3 size: 15 residues. CDR3 nucleotide sequence: TGTGCCAGCAGCTTCGAGGACCGGCCGACCTATGGCTACACCTTC. It encodes CASSFEDRPTYGYTF.

A word on this clonotype: Sequence at one end of the junction differs from germline and may be a read error. The chain joins TRBV12-3 or TRBV12-4 to TRBJ2-3; 10 bases agree with TRBD2. The CDR3 length is 16 residues. CDR3 in amino acids: CASSFDTSGKTDAQYF. DNA of the CDR3: TGTGCCAGCAGTTTCGATACTAGCGGGAAAACAGATGCGCAGTATTTT.

The chain has TRBV6-1 and TRBJ2-2; possible D gene TRBD1, 5 bases. The CDR3 is 13 amino acids. With 7 bases removed from V and 7 bases from J, the gap between germline ends came to 13 bases. The germline V gene has CDR1 MNHNS and CDR2 SASEGT. CDR3 bases: TGTGCCAGCAATATAGGGGCCAACGGGGAGCTGTTTTTT. This gives the protein CASNIGANGELFF.

CDR3 in amino acids: CAWSRQRFTDTQYF. As DNA, the CDR3 is TGTGCCTGGAGCCGGCAAAGGTTCACAGATACGCAGTATTTT. This chain uses TRBV30 with TRBJ2-3; no definite D call. Between the trimmed V and J ends, which lost 3 bases and 2 bases, there was a span of 12 bases. Germline-derived CDR1 and CDR2 are GTSNPN and SVGIG (reference sequence). The CDR3 loop spans 14 amino acids.

This clonotype was observed a few times. This chain links TRBV6-2 or TRBV6-3 with TRBJ2-4; D is possibly TRBD2 (6 bases). The J call is in doubt because the DNA end fits TRBJ2-7 better. Per germline, CDR1 MNHEY and CDR2 SVGEGT. The CDR3 is 16 residues long. CDR3 sequence (DNA): TGTGCCAGCAGTTCGATTCGCCGGGACTTAACCTACGAGCAGTACTTC. Translated: CASSSIRRDLTYEQYF.

The chain employs TRBV25-1 and TRBJ2-3; D is ambiguous. Trimming pared 3 bases from V and 6 bases from J, leaving 10 bases between. The CDR3 is 13 amino acids. Germline CDR1 MGHDK, CDR2 SYGVNS. CDR3 sequence reads: CASSDLRGDTQYF. The DNA of the CDR3 is TGTGCCAGCAGTGACCTCCGTGGTGATACGCAGTATTTT.

This clonotype was observed a handful of times. The chain employs TRBV7-9 and TRBJ2-6; D call uncertain. This CDR3 is built from 15 residues. Trimming took 6 bases from V and 0 from J, leaving 9 bases between them. Per germline, CDR1 SEHNR and CDR2 FQNEAQ (reference sequence). CDR3 residues: CASSLLTSGANVLTF. CDR3 nucleotide sequence: TGTGCCAGCAGTCTTCTTACCTCTGGGGCCAACGTCCTGACTTTC.

In this sample, this clonotype turned up once. The V gene is TRBV6-2 or TRBV6-3, the J gene TRBJ2-4, with D unresolved. Germline CDR1 is MNHEY and CDR2 is SVGEGT. The ends were cut back, 10 bases at V and 0 bases at J, with 10 bases in the middle. The CDR3 has 13 residues. Here the CDR3 DNA reads TGTGCCACTCTCCAAGTAGCCAAAAACATTCAGTACTTC. Protein product: CATLQVAKNIQYF.

This clonotype occurred a few times. The chain recombines TRBV10-3 with TRBJ2-3; TRBD1 agrees at 7 bases. The junction had 7 bases not matched to a gene; V was cut back by 2 bases and J by 2 bases. The germline gives CDR1 ENHRY, CDR2 SYGVKD. CDR3 length: 16 amino acids. The CDR3 nucleotides are TGTGCCATCAGTGAGCGGCAGGGGGTGCCCACAGATACGCAGTATTTT. Protein: CAISERQGVPTDTQYF.

V is TRBV4-1 and J is TRBJ2-7, with TRBD2 identical over 13 bases. The CDR3 loop spans 18 amino acids. The V gene end was trimmed by 4 bases and the J gene end by 1 base; junction bases not matched to a gene: 10. The germline V gene encodes CDR1 MGHRA and CDR2 YSYEKL. CDR3 nucleotides: TGCGCCAGCAGCCCTTGGACTAGCGGGGGAGAAGCTTCCTACGAGCAGTACTTC. Translation: CASSPWTSGGEASYEQYF.

The rearrangement joins TRBV12-3 or TRBV12-4 to TRBJ2-1, with D perhaps matching TRBD2 (5 bases). V lost 2 bases and J lost 10, with 18 bases in between. The CDR3 contains 15 residues. The CDR3 sequence: CASSLTGKSSYEQFF. Here the CDR3 DNA reads TGTGCCAGCAGTTTAACGGGAAAGAGCTCCTACGAGCAGTTCTTC.

J is TRBJ2-2 and V is TRBV14; a possible D gene is TRBD2 (6 bases). CDR3 length: 16 residues. V lost 1 base and J 9 bases, leaving 18 bases between the germline ends. Germline V gene sequence: CDR1 SGHDN, CDR2 FVKESK. CDR3 sequence (DNA): TGTGCCAGCAGCCAAGGGGCGGCGGGGAAGCGCCGGGAGCTGTTTTTT. This sequence encodes CASSQGAAGKRRELFF.

The chain joins TRBV11-2 to TRBJ2-5; 8 nucleotides line up with TRBD1. The trim removed 2 bases at V and 5 bases at J, leaving 7 bases unmatched. The CDR3 spans 15 residues. The germline CDR1 and CDR2 sequences are SGHAT and FQNNGV. As DNA, the CDR3 is TGTGCCAGCAGCTTACAGGGGGCCGAGGTTGAGACCCAGTACTTC. Its translation is CASSLQGAEVETQYF.

In this sample, this clonotype turned up a few times. The chain uses TRBV5-1 and TRBJ2-7; no reliable D call. This CDR3 is built from 14 residues. The V gene lost 1 base and the J gene lost 4 bases, with 12 bases spanning the gap. From germline, CDR1 is SGHRS and CDR2 YFSETQ. Here the CDR3 reads CASSLTPAAYEQYF. DNA of the CDR3: TGCGCCAGCAGCTTGACACCGGCAGCTTACGAGCAGTACTTC. The full variable domain, with the rest looked up from reference TRBV5-1 and TRBJ2-7, is KAGVTQTPRYLIKTRGQQVTLSCSPISGHRSVSWYQQTPGQGLQFLFEYFSETQRNKGNFPGRFSGRQFSNSRSEMNVSTLELGDSALYLCASSLTPAAYEQYFGPGTRLTVT.

In regard to this clonotype: At one end the junction does not follow the germline gene, possibly because of a read error. The genes are TRBV6-2 or TRBV6-3 and TRBJ2-4, with 7 bases aligning to TRBD1. The CDR3 length is 15 residues. Germline loops: CDR1 MNHEY, CDR2 SVGEGT. CDR3 sequence: CARSYPFRQGGIQYF. The CDR3 coding sequence is TGTGCCAGAAGTTACCCCTTTCGACAGGGCGGCATTCAGTACTTC.

Here the CDR3 reads CASSARQGGMNEQFF. In nucleotides, the CDR3 is TGCGCCAGCAGCGCCAGACAGGGTGGGATGAATGAGCAGTTCTTC. This rearrangement joins TRBV5-1 to TRBJ2-1; 7 bases agree with TRBD1. Germline CDR1 SGHRS, CDR2 YFSETQ. The CDR3 consists of 15 residues. V shed 4 bases, J shed 7 bases, and the junction held 11 bases outside the gene matches.

The CDR3 DNA reads TGTGCCAGCCGGGACATCTCACCCCTCCACTTT. Translating gives CASRDISPLHF. The J gene is TRBJ1-6, the V gene TRBV7-8; possibly TRBD1 for D (6 bases). CDR3 length equals 11 residues. The germline gives CDR1 SGHVS, CDR2 FQNEAQ. Trimming shortened V by 8 bases and J by 10 bases, and 9 bases separated the two germline ends.